This T cell receptor (beta chain) was captured by sequencing in a study of shared clonotypes between healthy human individuals (dated by TCRdb to about 2020). Looking at the study overall: Two women and a few men aged 18 to 49 years were included in the cohort. Per donor, three plates each were used for CD4 naive and CD4 memory, two for CD8 naive, and one for CD8 memory. The study deeply sequenced blood TCR repertoires of about five healthy adults to estimate repertoire size and the extent of clonotype sharing between individuals. To increase sequencing depth and limit assay-specific biases, different laboratories used diverse techniques to prepare libraries and sequence TCR repertoires. Per donor, leukapheresis produced somewhere between about 0.94 and 8.9 billion PBMCs.

For the CD8 naive samples, CD45RO-negative cells were positively selected for CCR7, yielding a CD45RA+CCR7+ population from which TemRA cells were excluded. Healthy HIV-negative adults with no recently reported acute infections or vaccinations were included as donors. All donors were Caucasian adults living in Nashville, Tennessee, USA. Blood was obtained by leukapheresis, after which PBMCs were separated by Ficoll-Histopaque density gradient centrifugation and cryopreserved in liquid nitrogen vapor phase. Analytical flow cytometry was used to check the purity and quantity of each magnetically sorted T cell population. Genomic DNA was isolated from each sorted fraction and quantified by UV absorbance on a Nanodrop 2000c. Using the deep immunoSEQ assay, multiplex PCR amplified TCR CDR3 regions from genomic DNA. Extracted genomic DNA from each cell subset was distributed evenly across all wells of several immunoSEQ 96-well plates, and each plate was treated as a replicate. For sorted subsets, about 200 ng genomic DNA, equal to 30,000 or so T cell genomes, was loaded into each replicate PCR. Purified libraries were measured with a Qubit 3.0 fluorometer, size-checked on a Bioanalyzer 2100, and measured again with the KAPA Library Quantification kit. Every immunoSEQ 96-well plate was sequenced on a separate single-read 150-cycle Illumina NextSeq 550 flow cell. Processing in the source paper ran as follows. Because only junctional sequences without quality scores were contained in the immunoSEQ output, filtering matching that applied to full-length reads could not be performed. Sequences were annotated with PyIR, a Python wrapper for IgBLAST v1.9, using IMGT germline references to assign V/J genes and CDR3. Reads with weak V/J assignments (E-value above 1e-6), missing CDR3, stop codons, out-of-frame junctions, or ambiguous translated residues were removed. V3J clonotypes were defined as sequences sharing the same inferred V gene, J gene, and CDR3 amino acid sequence. To compute the percentage overlap between repertoires, the number of shared unique clonotypes was divided by the size of the smaller repertoire. Richness of each repertoire was evaluated using RTK rarefaction, the Chao1 estimator, and Recon v2.1 estimates of unobserved clonotypes. Generation probabilities were computed with OLGA for all TCRbeta clonotypes obtained by the gDNA method from several donors. This is the immuneACCESS table as TCRdb keeps it, with only in-frame sequences that have V and J called. A part of the clones is gone; compared with another copy, unresolved V genes explain less than half, and the rest is unexplained. Clone size and V and J calls were adopted from that table, with D and trimming inferred from the DNA. The sample table lists roughly 600,000 clones, roughly 98% of them with a count of one. 0.3% of the sample is held by the ten biggest clonotypes.

The germline V gene yields SGHTS for CDR1 and YDEGEE for CDR2. V lost 6 bases and J lost 4 bases, and the count of bases not matched to a germline gene is 6. The CDR3 measures 14 amino acids from cysteine to phenylalanine. The sequence is cut down to CDR3 DNA, 42 bases in frame from base 1. The investigation overall reported the following: Pairwise subsampling indicated that sequencing depth was expected to affect the degree of clonotype sharing among donors. Sharing across a few donors was observed for approximately 5% of naive CD4, 3.5% of naive CD8, around 2.5% of memory CD4, and about 0.4% of memory CD8 clonotypes. Compared with non-shared clonotypes, the clonotypes found in all four sorted-subset donors had higher generation probabilities. Only blood was sampled, and tissue TCR repertoires likely differ from those in blood. Because the study included a small number of donors, the genetic and exposure-history diversity represented was limited. Larger estimated clonotype richness was generally found for naive subsets than for memory subsets. Incomplete sequencing was indicated by rarefaction of sorted-subset datasets, despite the large sequencing depth.

Only one count was recorded for this clone. The antigen this receptor binds is unknown. The sample holds no much larger clone one base away, and base qualities are not on file. Specimen: naive CD8+ T cells sorted from blood. What the cell subset or site label conveys for this sample: CD45RA+CCR7+. Rearrangement joined TRBV5-8 to TRBJ2-5; the central 10 bases match TRBD1. This clonotype was sampled from a young man in good health. The CDR3 region has the sequence CASNTGTGVETQYF. The DNA sequence is as follows: TGTGCCAGCAACACCGGGACAGGGGTAGAGACCCAGTACTTC.